These T cell receptor beta chains were read from a single sample in a study of response to subunit inactivated influenza vaccine. MiXCR was run by TCRdb on the RT-PCR reads, yielding one entry per CDR3 protein. The table includes about 570,000 distinct CDR3 sequences, approximately 11% detected once. The sample also formed part of further work on T cells expressing NK-cell markers.

This specimen was PBMCs from blood, taken on the day of vaccination. These TCRs come from a man in his fifties or sixties who received an inactivated influenza vaccine. The CDR3 runs from the conserved cysteine through the conserved F or W.

>16|TRBV19
CASSPRRVRDKNIQYF
>14|TRBV12-3/TRBV12-4
CASIAGAHTGELFF
>16|TRBV6-5
CASSYVAGGRSGELFF
>16|TRBV6-1
CASSLRGLADYNEQFF
>14|TRBV11-2
CASSRGQGGQPQHF
>11|TRBV7-9
CASSLKTEAFF
>14|TRBV5-5
CASSPRDRDLPQHF
>18|TRBV5-1
CASSLAGSNQINTGELFF
>15|TRBV4-3
CASSQEWDSEETQYF
>14|TRBV6-5
CASSYSHPNTEAFF
>15|TRBV6-1
CASSRQPATNEKLFF
>13|TRBV6-1
CASLTEAKNIQYF
>14|TRBV7-2
CASSQTGVRDTQYF
>12|TRBV29-1
CSVGYSYNEQFF
>15|TRBV28
CASSTRDRGHEKLFF
>15|TRBV12-3/TRBV12-4
CASSPDGQGTTEAFF
>17|TRBV20-1
CSARGSSSGVNTGELFF
>14|TRBV3-1
CASSSSGVAGELFF
>14|TRBV12-3/TRBV12-4
CASSLTTGIYEQYF
>16|TRBV3-1
CASSQGWVGAKNIQYF
>17|TRBV3-1
CASSQAEQSSYNSPLHF
>15|TRBV2
CASSETGPALYEQYF
>15|TRBV28
CATYPQSASTDTQYF
>17|TRBV11-2
CASSLDGAVLSGNTIYF
>13|TRBV29-1
CSVGAVPGGELFF
>13|TRBV3-1
CASGGRGAEKLFF
>14|TRBV5-1
CASSFIGQDYEQYF
>15|TRBV7-2
CASSPVAGGDNEQFF
>15|TRBV12-3/TRBV12-4
CASSLFASGTDTQYF
>15|TRBV4-2
CASSQAAAEGYEQYF
>12|TRBV27
CASSPYNQPQHF
>12|TRBV20-1
CSATAQGDEQYF